Listed below are T cell receptor beta chains from one sample, sequenced in a study of cytomegalovirus exposure and HLA in healthy donors. Here immunoSEQ multiplex PCR was the method, and the copy in TCRdb shows in-frame clones only, minus some. Here the sample spans 130,000 to 150,000 clones, 90% being singletons. The sample was PBMCs. The receptors stem from a woman in her 30s in good health and CMV-seropositive. Each CDR3 is given with its conserved first and last residue. The D gene is left open where the match is weak. Expanded clones are given a class, and other clones once, few, many or no size at all.

j_gene	abundance	v_gene	d_gene	CDR3aa	CDR3nt
TRBJ1-1	NA	TRBV5-1	TRBD1	CASSLTGGPEAFF	TGCGCCAGCAGCCTGACAGGGGGCCCTGAAGCTTTCTTT
TRBJ1-5	NA	TRBV19	TRBD1	CASRDMGQRFNQPQHF	TGTGCCAGTAGGGACATGGGACAGCGCTTCAATCAGCCCCAGCATTTT
TRBJ2-1	NA	TRBV10-2	NA	CASSERGSEQFF	TGCGCCAGCAGTGAGCGGGGGTCGGAGCAGTTCTTC
TRBJ2-5	NA	TRBV14	NA	CASSAGETQYF	TGTGCCAGCAGCGCCGGGGAGACCCAGTACTTC
TRBJ2-5	NA	TRBV7-8	NA	CASSRPGVYGETQYF	TGTGCCAGCAGCCGGCCAGGGGTTTACGGAGAGACCCAGTACTTC
TRBJ2-7	NA	TRBV7-2	TRBD2	CASSAQGGGSSYEQYF	TGTGCCAGCAGCGCGCAGGGCGGGGGGTCCTCCTACGAGCAGTACTTC
TRBJ2-3	once	TRBV5-5	NA	CASSSDWNTDTQYF	TGTGCCAGCAGCTCGGACTGGAACACAGATACGCAGTATTTT
TRBJ2-1	NA	TRBV15	NA	CATSRSLTPTTRQFF	TGTGCCACCAGCAGATCCTTGACACCAACGACGAGGCAGTTCTTC
TRBJ1-1	few	TRBV11-2	NA	CASSLPRQGTEAFF	TGTGCCAGCAGCTTACCACGCCAGGGCACTGAAGCTTTCTTT
TRBJ2-7	NA	TRBV5-8	NA	CASSPRWWEQYF	TGTGCCAGCAGCCCCAGGTGGTGGGAGCAGTACTTC
TRBJ2-7	NA	TRBV7-2	TRBD2	CASSLLTSGGPSSYEQYF	TGTGCCAGCAGCTTGCTGACTAGCGGGGGGCCGAGCTCCTACGAGCAGTACTTC
TRBJ1-2	NA	TRBV2	TRBD1	CASSEGRGANNYGYTF	TGTGCCAGCAGTGAAGGCAGGGGGGCCAATAACTATGGCTACACCTTC
TRBJ2-7	NA	TRBV23-1	NA	CASSHTAEQYF	TGCGCCAGCAGTCACACAGCCGAGCAGTACTTC
TRBJ1-3	NA	TRBV6-5	NA	CASSYSTAPGNTIYF	TGTGCCAGCAGTTACTCGACAGCACCTGGAAACACCATATATTTT
TRBJ2-6	NA	TRBV2	NA	CASSGLTGANVLTF	TGTGCCAGCAGTGGGCTTACTGGGGCCAACGTCCTGACTTTC
TRBJ2-5	NA	TRBV7-9	TRBD2	CASSLLAGVETQYF	TGTGCCAGCAGCCTACTAGCGGGGGTGGAGACCCAGTACTTC
TRBJ2-2	medium-sized	TRBV9	NA	CASSVGKGTATGELFF	TGTGCCAGCAGCGTAGGCAAAGGGACTGCCACCGGGGAGCTGTTTTTT
TRBJ2-1	NA	TRBV6-5	TRBD2	CASSYLGLAGYNEQFF	TGTGCCAGCAGTTACCTGGGACTAGCGGGTTACAATGAGCAGTTCTTC
TRBJ2-7	NA	TRBV11-2	NA	CASSLGRDYEQYF	TGTGCCAGCAGCTTAGGTAGAGACTACGAGCAGTACTTC
TRBJ2-3	NA	TRBV5-1	TRBD2	CASRALASGFSTDTQYF	TGCGCCAGCAGAGCCCTCGCTAGCGGTTTTAGCACAGATACGCAGTATTTT
TRBJ2-5	NA	TRBV10-1	NA	CASSESTAQETQYF	TGCGCCAGCAGTGAGTCTACAGCCCAAGAGACCCAGTACTTC
TRBJ1-3	NA	TRBV6-6	TRBD1	CASSSTGGSGNTIYF	TGTGCCAGCAGTTCCACAGGGGGTTCTGGAAACACCATATATTTT
TRBJ1-4	NA	TRBV11-2	TRBD1	CASSSGRAGGRTNEKLFF	TGTGCCAGCAGCTCCGGGCGGGCAGGGGGTCGGACTAATGAAAAACTGTTTTTT
TRBJ1-1	NA	TRBV19	NA	CATRVGRGATEAFF	TGTGCCACCCGCGTAGGCCGGGGAGCCACTGAAGCTTTCTTT
TRBJ1-5	once	TRBV5-6	TRBD1	CASSSGTGIQPQHF	TGTGCCAGCAGCAGCGGGACAGGGATCCAGCCCCAGCATTTT
TRBJ2-7	NA	TRBV6-5	NA	CASSYSWRTGYEQYF	TGTGCCAGCAGTTACTCCTGGCGGACTGGCTACGAGCAGTACTTC
TRBJ2-2	NA	TRBV5-4	TRBD2	CASSTTSGRTTGELFF	TGTGCCAGCAGCACAACTAGCGGGAGGACAACCGGGGAGCTGTTTTTT
TRBJ1-6	NA	TRBV28	NA	CASSPHSGRGSPLHF	TGTGCCAGCAGTCCCCATAGCGGGAGAGGGTCACCCCTCCACTTT
TRBJ1-1	NA	TRBV6-1	NA	CASSELPVGTEAFF	TGTGCCAGCAGTGAATTGCCGGTTGGCACTGAAGCTTTCTTT
TRBJ2-1	NA	TRBV5-1	TRBD1	CASSLAGTGEDEQFF	TGCGCCAGCAGCTTGGCCGGGACAGGGGAGGATGAGCAGTTCTTC
TRBJ2-7	NA	TRBV5-1	TRBD2	CASSYWEGREQYF	TGCGCCAGCAGCTATTGGGAGGGGCGCGAGCAGTACTTC
TRBJ1-2	few	TRBV5-4	NA	CASSFIGGSGGGYTF	TGTGCCAGCAGCTTCATTGGAGGTTCCGGTGGTGGCTACACCTTC
TRBJ2-5	NA	TRBV5-4	NA	CASSFAGGAAYQETQYF	TGTGCCAGCAGCTTTGCCGGGGGAGCGGCCTACCAAGAGACCCAGTACTTC
TRBJ2-3	NA	TRBV10-3	NA	CAISFSMDTQYF	TGTGCCATCAGTTTTAGCATGGATACGCAGTATTTT
TRBJ1-3	NA	TRBV11-2	NA	CASSGFLTASSSGNTIYF	TGTGCCAGCAGCGGATTTTTGACAGCTTCAAGCTCTGGAAACACCATATATTTT
TRBJ1-2	NA	TRBV5-6	NA	CASSLFQDRFF	TGTGCCAGCAGCTTGTTTCAGGACAGATTCTTC
TRBJ1-4	NA	TRBV4-1	NA	CASSRLPITTNEKLFF	TGCGCCAGCAGCCGCCTTCCTATCACAACTAATGAAAAACTGTTTTTT
TRBJ1-4	NA	TRBV14	NA	CASSQDPRTSWEKLFF	TGTGCCAGCAGCCAAGATCCTCGGACATCCTGGGAAAAACTGTTTTTT
TRBJ1-1	NA	TRBV28	TRBD1	CASTRDRGRGNTEAFF	TGTGCCAGCACCCGGGACAGGGGGCGGGGGAACACTGAAGCTTTCTTT
TRBJ1-4	NA	TRBV6-5	TRBD1	CASSYVQGGEKLFF	TGTGCCAGCAGTTACGTGCAGGGGGGTGAAAAACTGTTTTTT
TRBJ1-4	NA	TRBV7-9	TRBD1	CASTLGGRGYTNEKLFF	TGTGCCAGCACCTTAGGTGGCAGGGGGTATACTAATGAAAAACTGTTTTTT
TRBJ2-1	NA	TRBV6-6	NA	CASSYSMNRADEQFF	TGTGCCAGCAGTTACTCGATGAACAGGGCCGATGAGCAGTTCTTC
TRBJ2-3	NA	TRBV5-1	NA	CASSFMGGFTDTQYF	TGCGCCAGCAGCTTTATGGGGGGATTCACAGATACGCAGTATTTT
TRBJ2-3	NA	TRBV2	TRBD1	CASSEGTGGTDTQYF	TGTGCCAGCAGTGAGGGGACAGGGGGCACCGATACGCAGTATTTT
TRBJ2-7	NA	TRBV14	NA	CASSRYKRSEQYF	TGTGCCAGCAGCCGTTACAAAAGAAGCGAGCAGTACTTC
TRBJ2-7	once	TRBV28	NA	CASSLQPRGQYF	TGTGCCAGCAGTTTGCAACCGCGGGGGCAGTACTTC
TRBJ2-1	NA	TRBV28	TRBD2	CASTIGASGRSYNEQFF	TGTGCCAGCACCATAGGGGCTAGCGGGCGTTCCTACAATGAGCAGTTCTTC
TRBJ2-5	many	TRBV2	TRBD2	CASSSRGGQETQYF	TGTGCCAGCAGTTCCCGGGGGGGCCAAGAGACCCAGTACTTC